This TCR beta chain came from a study of spatial heterogeneity in lung cancer. Study-level findings and limits: At resection, ubiquitous expanded tumor TCRs appeared in blood more than at follow-up.

Noted time point: sample taken at primary tumor resection. Comments on this clonotype: Its antigen is undetermined.

Every molecule of TCR cDNA had its own unique molecular identifier. MiXCR, run by TCRdb on the 5' RACE reads, gives a single entry per CDR3 protein. The sample lists about 61,000 distinct CDR3 sequences, about 5.9% occurring once. The starting material was PBMCs, obtained at surgery. This TCR was sampled from a female donor with early-stage non-small cell lung cancer.

This chain's CDR3 is CASRVSYNEQFF. CDR3 nucleotides: TGTGCCAGCAGGGTCTCCTACAATGAGCAGTTCTTC. This chain connects TRBV28 to TRBJ2-1, with D unresolved. The germline V gene encodes CDR1 MDHEN and CDR2 SYDVKM. V lost 6 bases and J 0 bases, leaving 3 bases between the germline ends. This CDR3 has 12 residues.